This T cell receptor beta chain was sequenced for a study of neurological immune-mediated disorders. Study-wide findings and caveats: A possible signature was seen in one related-CDR3 cluster, into which phylogenetic grouping placed the repertoires of 18 of 34 multiple sclerosis patients. The multiple sclerosis repertoire cluster was not associated with any clinical or MRI feature.

Whenever a sequencing run was performed, it yielded over 190 million TCR-beta sequences from 15-18 subjects. Each CDR3 protein is one row after TCRdb ran MiXCR on the 5' RACE reads. The sample yields 85,000 to 100,000 distinct CDR3 sequences, roughly 3.5% seen once. This clonotype was detected ten times or more. Its matching antigen is unknown. Germline V gives CDR1 MNHEY, CDR2 SVGEGT. Trimming at V came to 4 bases and at J to 4 bases, leaving 6 bases not matched to a gene. The CDR3 has 14 residues. This clonotype was sampled from a young woman with multiple sclerosis. The chain has TRBV6-2 or TRBV6-3 and TRBJ1-1; 7 bases are shared with TRBD1. Sequencing was performed on PBMCs. CDR3 DNA: TGTGCCAGCAGTTTTTCAGACAGGGTCACTGAAGCTTTCTTT. Translating gives CASSFSDRVTEAFF.